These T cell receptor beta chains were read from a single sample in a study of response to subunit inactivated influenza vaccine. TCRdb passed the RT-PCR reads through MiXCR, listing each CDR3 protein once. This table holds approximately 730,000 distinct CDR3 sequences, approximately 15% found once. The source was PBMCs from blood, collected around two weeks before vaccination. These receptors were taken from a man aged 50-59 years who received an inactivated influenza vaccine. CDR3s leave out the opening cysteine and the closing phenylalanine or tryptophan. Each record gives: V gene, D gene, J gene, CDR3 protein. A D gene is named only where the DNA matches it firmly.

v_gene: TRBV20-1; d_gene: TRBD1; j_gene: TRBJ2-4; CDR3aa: SARDQGGADIQY
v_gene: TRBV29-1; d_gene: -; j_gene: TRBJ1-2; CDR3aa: SVEVFDGYT
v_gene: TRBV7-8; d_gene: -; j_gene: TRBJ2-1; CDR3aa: ASSPRVWNEQF
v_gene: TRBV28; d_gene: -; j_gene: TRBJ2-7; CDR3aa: ASSLLAFPGRTDYEQY
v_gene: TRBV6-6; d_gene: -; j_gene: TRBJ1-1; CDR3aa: ASSYVGSEAF
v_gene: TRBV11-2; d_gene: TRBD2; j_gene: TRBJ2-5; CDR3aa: ASSLEIAGGGQETQY
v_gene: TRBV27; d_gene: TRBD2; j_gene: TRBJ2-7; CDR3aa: ASSSRTSGGPTSSYEQY
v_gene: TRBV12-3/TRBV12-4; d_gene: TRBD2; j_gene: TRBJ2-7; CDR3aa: ASSLSRLWTSGLYEQY
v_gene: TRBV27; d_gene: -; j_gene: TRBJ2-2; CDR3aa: ASTPTAPNTGELL
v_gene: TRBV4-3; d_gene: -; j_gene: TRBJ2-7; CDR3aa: ASSQDYQREQY
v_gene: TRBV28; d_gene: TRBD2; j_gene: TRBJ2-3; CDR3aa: ASFSGSTDTQY
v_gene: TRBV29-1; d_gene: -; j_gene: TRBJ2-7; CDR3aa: SVGGTREQY
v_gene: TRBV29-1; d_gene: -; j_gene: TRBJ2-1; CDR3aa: SVSGPTYNEQF
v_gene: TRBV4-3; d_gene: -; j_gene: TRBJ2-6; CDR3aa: ASSQDGLSGANVLT
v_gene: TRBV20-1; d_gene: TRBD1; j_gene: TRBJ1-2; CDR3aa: SAPGGGSDYGYT
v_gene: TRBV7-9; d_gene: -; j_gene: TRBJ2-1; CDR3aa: ASSSFYNEQF
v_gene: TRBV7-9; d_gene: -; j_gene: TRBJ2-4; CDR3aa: ASSLAVQNIQY
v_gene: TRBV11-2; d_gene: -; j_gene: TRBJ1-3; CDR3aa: ASSLGWFRQDSGNTIY
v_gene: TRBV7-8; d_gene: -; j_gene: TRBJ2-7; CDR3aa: ASSLVSRGEQY
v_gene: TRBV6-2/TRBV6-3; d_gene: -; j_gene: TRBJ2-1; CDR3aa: ASSSGQYNEQF
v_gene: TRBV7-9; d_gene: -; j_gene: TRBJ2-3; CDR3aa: ASSQVRGLGTDTQY
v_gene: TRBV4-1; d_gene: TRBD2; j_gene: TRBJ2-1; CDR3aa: ASSQVSGGPGNEQF
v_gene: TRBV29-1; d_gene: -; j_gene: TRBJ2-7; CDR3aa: SVYTGVKSYEQY
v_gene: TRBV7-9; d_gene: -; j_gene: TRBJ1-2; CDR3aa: ASSPLSGRGGYGYT
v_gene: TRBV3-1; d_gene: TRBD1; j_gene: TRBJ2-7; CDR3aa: ASSSHRDSSYEQY
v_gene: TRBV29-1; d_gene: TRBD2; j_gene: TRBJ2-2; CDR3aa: SVVGGMSTGELF
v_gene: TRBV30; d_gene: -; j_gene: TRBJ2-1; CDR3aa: AWNAYNEQF
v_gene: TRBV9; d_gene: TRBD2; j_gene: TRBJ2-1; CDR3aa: ASSGTSGRTLNNEQF
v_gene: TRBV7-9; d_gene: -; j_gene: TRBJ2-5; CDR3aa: ASSSLGLGETQY
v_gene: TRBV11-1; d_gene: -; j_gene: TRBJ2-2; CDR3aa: ASSLLRETAGELF
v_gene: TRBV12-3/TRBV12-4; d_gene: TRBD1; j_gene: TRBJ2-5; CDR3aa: ASSGDSSQETQY
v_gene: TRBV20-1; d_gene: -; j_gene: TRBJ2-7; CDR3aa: SAAGISYEQY
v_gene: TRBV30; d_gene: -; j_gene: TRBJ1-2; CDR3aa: AWSVGHSDGYT
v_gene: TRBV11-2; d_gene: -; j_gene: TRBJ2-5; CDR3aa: ASSLGTDQETQY
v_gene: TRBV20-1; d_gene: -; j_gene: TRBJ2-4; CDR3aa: SARDGRELAKNIQY
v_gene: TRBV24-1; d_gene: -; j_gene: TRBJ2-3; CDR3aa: ATSDLNQKDTQY
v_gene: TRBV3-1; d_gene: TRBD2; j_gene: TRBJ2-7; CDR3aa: ASSPGLAGPYEQY
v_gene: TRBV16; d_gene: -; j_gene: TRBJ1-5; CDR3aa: ASSQSLPGREVVSNQPQH
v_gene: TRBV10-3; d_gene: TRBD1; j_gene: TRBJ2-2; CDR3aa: AISASGTGGRRDTGELF
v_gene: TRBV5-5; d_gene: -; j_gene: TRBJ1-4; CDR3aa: ASSPPRAQNEKLF
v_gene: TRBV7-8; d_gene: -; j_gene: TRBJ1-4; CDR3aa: ASSLGQVPNEKLF
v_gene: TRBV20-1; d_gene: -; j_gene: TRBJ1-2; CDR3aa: SARDTSSANYGYT
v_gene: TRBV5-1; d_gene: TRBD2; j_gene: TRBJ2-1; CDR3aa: ASSSGTSGLNTYNEQF
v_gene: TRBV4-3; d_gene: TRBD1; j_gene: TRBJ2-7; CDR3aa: ASSQDRTGAEQY
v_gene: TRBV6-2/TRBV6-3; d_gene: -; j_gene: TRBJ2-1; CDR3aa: ASSYMGGGNYNEQF
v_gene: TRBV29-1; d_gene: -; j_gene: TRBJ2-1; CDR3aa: SARTGGHEQF